This T cell receptor beta chain was found in a study of T cells after somatic rescue of genetic block. Germline V lookup: CDR1 SGHRS, CDR2 YFSETQ. The CDR3 extends over 16 amino acids. V dropped 0 bases and J dropped 1 base, with 13 bases sitting between them. Profiling relied on immunoSEQ multiplex PCR, and the TCRdb table lists in-frame clones only, not all of them. The data hold around 100,000 clones, with 75% to 95% observed a single time. The rearrangement uses TRBV5-1 and TRBJ1-1; the D is unclear. Sequencing was done on a sample of peripheral blood mononuclear cells (PBMCs). This TCR derives from a woman between 18 and 29 years old. The CDR3 DNA is TGCGCCAGCAGCTTGGGGTCTAAGGGCGGGAACACTGAAGCTTTCTTT. Residues: CASSLGSKGGNTEAFF.